This T cell receptor beta chain was captured by sequencing in a study of T cell repertoires in cytomegalovirus infection. Broader study findings: What dominated the ex vivo response were HLA-C-restricted CMV-specific TCR beta clonotypes.

The CDR3 loop spans 14 amino acids. The ends lost 11 bases at V and 9 bases at J; junction bases unmatched: 12. The germline CDR1 and CDR2 sequences are LNHDA and SQIVND (reference sequence). TCRdb recomputed calls from the reads with MiXCR, one row per CDR3 protein. The sample lists more than 350,000 distinct CDR3 sequences; around 32% were seen once. This clonotype was found a few times. The antigen is unknown. This chain uses TRBV19 with TRBJ1-6; TRBD1 matches 8 bases. The source is a human donor in good health (CMV status not recorded). Some clones in this sample may be carry-over from other donors' samples. Input material: PBMCs. The CDR3 nucleotides are TGTGCCGCCCGGCGGACAGGGCCCGGTTCACCCCTCCACTTT. It yields the protein CAARRTGPGSPLHF.